These T cell receptor beta chains were read from a single sample in a study of regulatory T cells in long-lasting Graves disease. From the multiplex PCR reads, TCRdb called clonotypes with MiXCR, one entry per CDR3 protein. The data contain approximately 350,000 distinct CDR3 sequences, 16% of them singletons. These same data were also listed under a study on T cells in Graves' hyperthyroidism and ophthalmopathy.

The material was peripheral blood mononuclear cells (PBMCs), obtained at new diagnosis, from a patient treated with antithyroid drugs. The receptors were sampled from a man aged 35-49 years with Graves disease. Both conserved end residues are part of each CDR3. Fields, in order: J gene, V gene, D gene, clone size, CDR3 DNA, CDR3 protein. A D gene is named only where the DNA matches it firmly. Clone size is stated in some rows and not others, as once, few, many or a class when expanded.

J gene: TRBJ1-1
V gene: TRBV18
D gene: NA
clone size: few
CDR3 DNA: TGTGCCAGCTCACGAACGACGGGACTCTTCGGTTTCTTT
CDR3 protein: CASSRTTGLFGFF

J gene: TRBJ2-1
V gene: TRBV7-6
D gene: TRBD2
clone size: many
CDR3 DNA: TGTGCCAGCAGCTCTATTGGGGGACTAGCGGGACAGTACAATGAGCAGTTCTTC
CDR3 protein: CASSSIGGLAGQYNEQFF

J gene: TRBJ1-4
V gene: TRBV30
D gene: NA
clone size: NA
CDR3 DNA: TGTGCCTGGAGTGCCCAGGGAGGTGAAAAACTGTTTTTT
CDR3 protein: CAWSAQGGEKLFF

J gene: TRBJ2-5
V gene: TRBV30
D gene: TRBD1
clone size: many
CDR3 DNA: TGTGCCTGGAGGACACAGGGGGCGGGGACCCAGTACTTC
CDR3 protein: CAWRTQGAGTQYF

J gene: TRBJ1-3
V gene: TRBV4-1
D gene: NA
clone size: few
CDR3 DNA: TGCGCCAGCAGCCCACTTTCCGGGCGTGGAAACACCATATATTTT
CDR3 protein: CASSPLSGRGNTIYF

J gene: TRBJ1-5
V gene: TRBV4-2
D gene: NA
clone size: few
CDR3 DNA: TGTGCCAGCAGCCAAGACCTGAACGCGGGGGAAAGGCAGCCCCAGCATTTT
CDR3 protein: CASSQDLNAGERQPQHF

J gene: TRBJ1-1
V gene: TRBV6-4
D gene: NA
clone size: many
CDR3 DNA: TGTGCCAGCAGTTACAAGTCGCAGCTCATGAACACTGAAGCTTTCTTT
CDR3 protein: CASSYKSQLMNTEAFF

J gene: TRBJ1-3
V gene: TRBV4-1
D gene: TRBD1
clone size: few
CDR3 DNA: TGCGCCAGCAGCCACCCGATCGGACAGGGGGTAAGATCTACTGGAAACACCATATATTTT
CDR3 protein: CASSHPIGQGVRSTGNTIYF

J gene: TRBJ2-5
V gene: TRBV6-1
D gene: NA
clone size: few
CDR3 DNA: TGTGCCAGCAGTCCCTGGGCTACTCAAGAGACCCAGTACTTC
CDR3 protein: CASSPWATQETQYF

J gene: TRBJ1-1
V gene: TRBV7-2
D gene: NA
clone size: many
CDR3 DNA: TGTGCCAGCAGCTTAGACAGGGCGGCCACTGAAGCTTTCTTT
CDR3 protein: CASSLDRAATEAFF

J gene: TRBJ2-3
V gene: TRBV24-1
D gene: TRBD2
clone size: many
CDR3 DNA: TGTGCCACCAGTGATACCCTCCGACTAGCGGGGGGCCGGGGAGATACGCAGTATTTT
CDR3 protein: CATSDTLRLAGGRGDTQYF

J gene: TRBJ2-7
V gene: TRBV28
D gene: NA
clone size: many
CDR3 DNA: TGTGCCAGCAGTCAAGTTACAGGTTACGAGCAGTACTTC
CDR3 protein: CASSQVTGYEQYF

J gene: TRBJ2-7
V gene: TRBV30
D gene: NA
clone size: many
CDR3 DNA: TGTGCCTGGAGCCTAGGAGGCGCGGGCGACGAGCAGTACTTC
CDR3 protein: CAWSLGGAGDEQYF

J gene: TRBJ2-7
V gene: TRBV4-1
D gene: NA
clone size: many
CDR3 DNA: TGCGCCAGCAGCCAAGTCCATAGATACGAGCAGTACTTC
CDR3 protein: CASSQVHRYEQYF

J gene: TRBJ1-2
V gene: TRBV5-1
D gene: TRBD1
clone size: once
CDR3 DNA: TGCGCCAGCAGCCGGGACAGGGGTGGTGGCTACACCTTC
CDR3 protein: CASSRDRGGGYTF

J gene: TRBJ1-6
V gene: TRBV18
D gene: TRBD1
clone size: many
CDR3 DNA: TGTGCCAGCTCACCTACGGGGACAGGTCGTAATTCACCCCTCCACTTT
CDR3 protein: CASSPTGTGRNSPLHF

J gene: TRBJ1-1
V gene: TRBV6-2/TRBV6-3
D gene: TRBD1
clone size: many
CDR3 DNA: TGTGCCAGCAGTATAGACAGGGCCATGAACACTGAAGCTTTCTTT
CDR3 protein: CASSIDRAMNTEAFF

J gene: TRBJ2-5
V gene: TRBV5-1
D gene: TRBD1
clone size: NA
CDR3 DNA: TGCGCCAGCAGCCTCCGGGACAGGGTGGGGCAAGAGACCCAGTACTTC
CDR3 protein: CASSLRDRVGQETQYF

J gene: TRBJ2-2
V gene: TRBV11-2
D gene: TRBD2
clone size: many
CDR3 DNA: TGTGCCAGCAGCTTAGTAGCGGGGGACACCGGGGAGCTGTTTTTT
CDR3 protein: CASSLVAGDTGELFF

J gene: TRBJ2-2
V gene: TRBV7-9
D gene: NA
clone size: NA
CDR3 DNA: TGTGCCAGCAGCGCTACAGGCACCGGGGAGCTGTTTTTT
CDR3 protein: CASSATGTGELFF

J gene: TRBJ1-5
V gene: TRBV19
D gene: NA
clone size: few
CDR3 DNA: TGTGCCAGTACCCCCCCCCAGGATTCCTATAGCAATCAGCCCCAGCATTTT
CDR3 protein: CASTPPQDSYSNQPQHF

J gene: TRBJ2-3
V gene: TRBV7-3
D gene: NA
clone size: NA
CDR3 DNA: TGTGCCAGCAGCGTGCTGGGATCCACAGATACGCAGTATTTT
CDR3 protein: CASSVLGSTDTQYF

J gene: TRBJ1-3
V gene: TRBV7-7
D gene: NA
clone size: NA
CDR3 DNA: TGTGCTAGCAGCCCCGGTGGATACGGAAACACCATATATTTT
CDR3 protein: CASSPGGYGNTIYF